A single sample is the source of the 26 T cell receptor beta chains below, sequenced in a study of T cell responses to AZD1222 COVID-19 vaccine. The method was immunoSEQ multiplex PCR; TCRdb's version includes in-frame clones alone and lacks a portion of them. The sample records about 100,000 clones, roughly 87% being singletons. Source: peripheral blood, taken on day 0 of AZD1222 vaccination. The receptor set was obtained from an adult in good health.

The rearrangement joins TRBV5-8 to TRBJ2-1, with 7 positions matching TRBD1. The CDR3 covers 15 residues. Germline V CDR1 and CDR2: SGHTS, YDEGEE. The V segment lost 0 bases and the J segment 8 bases; nucleotides outside the gene matches: 8. The CDR3 is CASSLDRGPGDEQFF. CDR3 bases: TGTGCCAGCAGCTTGGACAGGGGTCCCGGGGATGAGCAGTTCTTC. The full variable domain, with the rest looked up from reference TRBV5-8 and TRBJ2-1, is EAGVTQSPTHLIKTRGQQATLRCSPISGHTSVYWYQQALGLGLQFLLWYDEGEERNRGNFPPRFSGRQFPNYSSELNVNALELEDSALYLCASSLDRGPGDEQFFGPGTRLTVL.

This chain links TRBV4-1 with TRBJ2-3, with 11 positions matching TRBD2. With V trimmed by 3 bases and J by 5 bases, 19 bases remained unmatched. The CDR3 contains 20 residues. CDR1 is MGHRA and CDR2 is YSYEKL in the germline V gene. The CDR3: CASSQARTSGRGGVVDTQYF. As DNA, the CDR3 is TGCGCCAGCAGCCAGGCTCGAACTAGCGGGAGAGGAGGGGTCGTAGATACGCAGTATTTT.

This chain joins TRBV28 and TRBJ1-4; D is uncertain. Germline V gives CDR1 MDHEN, CDR2 SYDVKM. Trimming pared 4 bases from V and 1 base from J, leaving 10 bases between. The CDR3 loop spans 15 amino acids. CDR3 nucleotides: TGTGCCAGCAGTTCCTCGGGAGGAACTAATGAAAAACTGTTTTTT. Its protein product is CASSSSGGTNEKLFF.

This chain joins TRBV29-1 and TRBJ1-2; 8 nucleotides line up with TRBD1. V was pared by 6 bases and J by 4 bases, with 7 bases of the junction left unmatched. Germline V gene lookup returns CDR1 SQVTM and CDR2 ANQGSEA. The CDR3 spans 13 residues. The CDR3 protein is CSVTGVDGYGYTF. DNA of the CDR3: TGCAGCGTGACAGGGGTTGACGGCTATGGCTACACCTTC.

The rearrangement joins TRBV13 to TRBJ2-3; 13 bases match TRBD2. The CDR3 has 18 amino acids. V dropped 5 bases and J dropped 0; count of bases not matched to a gene: 8. Germline assignment: CDR1 PRHDT and CDR2 FYEKMQ (reference sequence). The CDR3 loop is CASSIGTSGATSTDTQYF. The DNA for the CDR3 is TGTGCCAGCAGCATCGGGACTAGCGGGGCCACTAGCACAGATACGCAGTATTTT.

CDR3 loop: CASTSSFYEQYF. CDR3 DNA sequence: TGTGCCAGCACAAGCAGTTTCTACGAGCAGTACTTC. The chain joins TRBV28 to TRBJ2-7; D gene unclear. CDR1 is MDHEN, CDR2 SYDVKM, per germline. The CDR3 sequence is 12 residues long. With 7 bases removed from V and 3 bases from J, the gap between germline ends came to 10 bases.

This clone has a handful of counts. The chain has TRBV19 and TRBJ1-5; tentatively, D is TRBD1 (5 bases). Germline V gene lookup returns CDR1 LNHDA and CDR2 SQIVND (reference sequence). The V end lost 0 bases, the J end lost 6 bases, and 12 bases lay between the germline ends. The CDR3 is made up of 15 amino acids. CDR3 nucleotide sequence: TGTGCCAGTAGTATAGAAAGGGGCAGGGCTCAGCCCCAGCATTTT. Amino acid sequence: CASSIERGRAQPQHF.

This chain connects TRBV7-9 to TRBJ2-2; D tentatively reads TRBD1 or TRBD2 (5 bases each). The CDR3 loop spans 17 amino acids. V lost 5 bases and J lost 0, with 16 bases in between. Germline V gene lookup returns CDR1 SEHNR and CDR2 FQNEAQ (reference sequence). The CDR3 region has the DNA TGTGCCAGCAGCCCGCAGGGCGTGAGGGCGAACACCGGGGAGCTGTTTTTT. Protein: CASSPQGVRANTGELFF.

This chain uses TRBV7-8 with TRBJ2-7, with TRBD1 matching over 8 bases. V lost 5 bases to trimming and J lost 3 bases; unmatched junction nucleotides: 6. This CDR3 is built from 14 residues. Germline loops: CDR1 SGHVS, CDR2 FQNEAQ. CDR3 DNA sequence: TGTGCCAGCAGCCCAGGTACAGGGGGCTACGAGCAGTACTTC. Translating it yields CASSPGTGGYEQYF. Full variable domain (outside the CDR3, taken from reference TRBV7-8 and TRBJ2-7): GAGVSQSPRYKVAKRGQDVALRCDPISGHVSLFWYQQALGQGPEFLTYFQNEAQLDKSGLPSDRFFAERPEGSVSTLKIQRTQQEDSAVYLCASSPGTGGYEQYFGPGTRLTVT.

The CDR3: CASSFGSVSYEQYF. Written as DNA, the CDR3 is TGTGCCAGCAGTTTTGGGAGTGTCTCCTACGAGCAGTACTTC. The V gene is TRBV28, the J gene TRBJ2-7, with a tentative D call TRBD2 (5 bases). CDR3 length: 14 amino acids. Germline CDR1 reads MDHEN; CDR2 reads SYDVKM. The V end lost 3 bases, the J end lost 0 bases, and 9 bases lay between the germline ends. Full variable domain (remainder filled in from reference TRBV28 and TRBJ2-7): DVKVTQSSRYLVKRTGEKVFLECVQDMDHENMFWYRQDPGLGLRLIYFSYDVKMKEKGDIPEGYSVSREKKERFSLILESASTNQTSMYLCASSFGSVSYEQYFGPGTRLTVT.

The V and J genes are TRBV6-6 and TRBJ2-7; tentatively, D is TRBD1 (7 bases). The CDR3 length is 14 residues. V was shortened by 11 bases and J by 6 bases, with 23 bases between the two germline ends. The germline CDR1 and CDR2 sequences are MNHNY and SVGAGI (reference sequence). The CDR3 DNA reads TGTGCCGTGACGGGGGCAGGGGGTCTTGGCGAGCAGTACTTC. Protein sequence: CAVTGAGGLGEQYF.

The genes are TRBV16 and TRBJ1-1; unclear D gene. From germline, CDR1 is KGHSY and CDR2 FQNENV. Trimming shortened V by 2 bases and J by 9 bases, and 7 bases separated the two germline ends. This CDR3 has 11 residues. CDR3 residues: CASSQGAQAFF. The CDR3 DNA is TGTGCCAGCAGCCAAGGCGCCCAAGCTTTCTTT.

The chain couples TRBV5-1 to TRBJ1-2; the match to TRBD1 covers 7 bases. Germline values: CDR1 SGHRS, CDR2 YFSETQ. The trim removed 0 bases at V and 5 bases at J, leaving 7 bases unmatched. The CDR3 covers 15 residues. The CDR3 region is CASSLDLDRRYGYTF. The CDR3 nucleotides are TGCGCCAGCAGCTTGGATTTGGACAGGAGGTATGGCTACACCTTC.

The rearrangement links TRBV28 to TRBJ2-7, with D unresolved. V lost 1 base to trimming and J lost 9 bases, with 13 bases between them. Germline CDR1 is MDHEN and CDR2 is SYDVKM. This CDR3 has 13 amino acids. DNA for the CDR3: TGTGCCAGCAGTTTATCCCGGACGCTAACGCAGTACTTC. Its protein product is CASSLSRTLTQYF.

This clone was picked up one time. The chain couples TRBV19 to TRBJ2-7; TRBD2 agrees at 11 bases. V was clipped by 6 bases and J by 4 bases; unmatched bases: 8. CDR3 length: 15 residues. Looked up from germline, CDR1 is LNHDA and CDR2 is SQIVND (reference sequence). CDR3 protein: CASRKGLAEPYEQYF. DNA of the CDR3: TGTGCCAGTAGGAAGGGACTAGCGGAACCATACGAGCAGTACTTC.

The V call is TRBV21-1, the J call TRBJ1-5; no check of the table's D call, TRBD1, against the DNA was made. TRBV21-1 is a recognized pseudogene. The CDR3 runs to 14 residues. The chain's CDR3 is CASNPGQGVQPQHF. As DNA, the CDR3 is TGTGCCAGCAATCCGGGACAGGGTGTTCAGCCCCAGCATTTT.

The chain recombines TRBV30 with TRBJ2-3, with D uncertain. The CDR3 spans 14 residues. V gave up 0 bases and J gave up 1 base, with 8 bases separating them. Germline CDR1 reads GTSNPN; CDR2 reads SVGIG (reference sequence). This CDR3 reads CAWSVPWGTDTQYF. The CDR3 coding sequence is TGTGCCTGGAGTGTACCCTGGGGCACAGATACGCAGTATTTT. The full variable domain, rest sourced from reference TRBV30 and TRBJ2-3, is SQTIHQWPATLVQPVGSPLSLECTVEGTSNPNLYWYRQAAGRGLQLLFYSVGIGQISSEVPQNLSASRPQDRQFILSSKKLLLSDSGFYLCAWSVPWGTDTQYFGPGTRLTVL.

The rearrangement uses TRBV6-5 and TRBJ2-7; D possibly uses TRBD1 or TRBD2 (5 bases each). Germline-derived CDR1 and CDR2 are MNHEY and SVGAGI. The CDR3 spans 12 residues. V dropped 10 bases and J dropped 2 bases, with 12 bases sitting between them. The CDR3, as DNA: TGTGCCACCCACGGGACGGCCTACGAGCAGTACTTC. This sequence encodes CATHGTAYEQYF.

The V gene is TRBV9, the J gene TRBJ2-1; 7 bases line up with TRBD2. The trim removed 0 bases at V and 6 bases at J, leaving 6 bases unmatched. CDR1 SGDLS and CDR2 YYNGEE come from the germline V gene. This CDR3 has 15 amino acids. CDR3 region: CASSVGLSGSNEQFF. CDR3 bases: TGTGCCAGCAGCGTAGGGCTTAGCGGGTCCAATGAGCAGTTCTTC. Filled out from reference TRBV9 and TRBJ2-1, the complete variable domain reads DSGVTQTPKHLITATGQRVTLRCSPRSGDLSVYWYQQSLDQGLQFLIQYYNGEERAKGNILERFSAQQFPDLHSELNLSSLELGDSALYFCASSVGLSGSNEQFFGPGTRLTVL.

CDR3 region: CASSQVTGGGSAEQFF. In DNA form, the CDR3 reads TGTGCCAGCAGCCAAGTGACAGGGGGAGGGTCAGCTGAGCAGTTCTTC. The J gene is TRBJ2-1, the V gene TRBV16; 9 nucleotides line up with TRBD1. Trimming took 2 bases from V and 9 from J; bases not matched to a gene: 11. The CDR3 is made up of 16 amino acids. Germline CDR1 and CDR2: KGHSY and FQNENV.

The chain combines TRBV2 with TRBJ2-7, with TRBD1 matching 7 bases. Germline V gene lookup returns CDR1 SNHLY and CDR2 FYNNEI. J lost 6 bases, V lost 5 bases, and 4 bases had no gene match. This CDR3 is built from 12 residues. The CDR3 region is CASSYGTVEQYF. Here the CDR3 DNA reads TGTGCCAGCAGTTACGGGACAGTCGAGCAGTACTTC.

The gene calls are TRBV5-1 and TRBJ2-1; D possibly corresponds to TRBD2 (6 bases). V was trimmed by 0 bases and J by 7 bases, leaving 14 bases between them. CDR3 length: 15 residues. Germline V gene sequence: CDR1 SGHRS, CDR2 YFSETQ. CDR3 nucleotide sequence: TGCGCCAGCAGCTTGGGTACGGGAGAAGTAAATGAGCAGTTCTTC. Translating gives CASSLGTGEVNEQFF.

In its sample, this clone was seen once. The chain has TRBV6-5 and TRBJ2-1; maybe TRBD2 (5 bases). Germline CDR1 MNHEY, CDR2 SVGAGI. The CDR3 extends over 15 amino acids. V was pared by 1 base and J by 5 bases, with 12 bases between. The CDR3 region has the DNA TGTGCCAGCAGTTACTTGGCCGGGATGAACAATGAGCAGTTCTTC. Amino acids: CASSYLAGMNNEQFF.

This clone was counted a single time. V is TRBV19 and J is TRBJ2-7, with TRBD2 matching 9 bases. Germline loops: CDR1 LNHDA, CDR2 SQIVND (reference sequence). The CDR3 is 15 amino acids. V dropped 3 bases and J dropped 5; count of bases not matched to a gene: 8. The CDR3 protein is CASSIIRTSVNEQYF. CDR3 DNA sequence: TGTGCCAGTAGTATTATTAGGACTAGCGTTAACGAGCAGTACTTC.

This clone was recorded a few times. The chain carries TRBV10-3 and TRBJ1-1; 10 nucleotides line up with TRBD1. This CDR3 has 13 amino acids. V trimming: 11 bases; J trimming: 1 base; junction bases outside the gene matches: 4. CDR1 is ENHRY, CDR2 SYGVKD, per germline. The CDR3 region has the DNA TGTGCCTCCTGGACAGGGGGGAACACTGAAGCTTTCTTT. It is translated as CASWTGGNTEAFF.

CDR3 protein: CASSQGRNVRLVNEQFF. The CDR3 DNA reads TGTGCCAGCAGCCAAGGTCGGAACGTCCGATTGGTGAATGAGCAGTTCTTC. The J gene is TRBJ2-1, the V gene TRBV3-1 (or the pseudogene TRBV3-2); D is undetermined. Trimming left V 1 base short and J 7 bases short, with 20 bases between. Germline V CDR1 and CDR2: LGHDT, YNNKEL (reference sequence). This CDR3 contains 17 residues.